This TCR beta chain originates from a study of early stage breast cancer tumors. Study at large: Of around 16 invasive breast tumors, 11 to 12 were hormone receptor-positive, HER2-negative.

Notes on the study in general: Tumor and normal breast were distinguished via blood comparison in about 90% of the 16 patients.

The CDR3 has 16 amino acids. Germline V gives CDR1 SEHNR, CDR2 FQNEAQ (reference sequence). V was cut by 1 base and J by 0 bases, with 10 bases left in between. Using immunoSEQ multiplex PCR, the repertoire was profiled, and TCRdb retains in-frame clones only, with some absent. In the table there are about 5,400 clones, 65% to 80% of which are singletons. In its sample, this clone ranks as medium-sized. Its antigen is undetermined. The sequence was collected from a person in their sixties or seventies with breast cancer. The rearrangement uses TRBV7-9 and TRBJ1-3, with D perhaps TRBD1 (5 bases). Sequenced sample: breast tumor tissue. The CDR3 DNA reads TGTGCCAGCAGCTTAGAGGGGCCAGGCTCTGGAAACACCATATATTTT. It specifies CASSLEGPGSGNTIYF.